This entry lists 19 T cell receptor beta chains sequenced from one sample in a study of control samples from healthy donors and cancer patients. Assay: immunoSEQ multiplex PCR; the TCRdb copy retains only in-frame clones and omits some. The sample consists of about 51,000 clones, almost 90% of them appearing once. Specimen: PBMCs. Source of these receptors: a man over 45 with head and neck cancer.

The chain joins TRBV18 to TRBJ2-1; TRBD1 matches 8 bases. Per the germline V gene, CDR1 is KGHSH and CDR2 is LQKENI. After removal of 0 bases from V and 7 bases from J, the junction contained 8 bases not matched to a gene. The CDR3 extends over 16 amino acids. CDR3: CASSPPGQAFVNEQFF. CDR3 nucleotide sequence: TGTGCCAGCTCACCACCGGGACAGGCCTTTGTTAATGAGCAGTTCTTC.

This clone was counted a single time. V is TRBV6-5 and J is TRBJ1-4; 9 bases agree with TRBD1. The V gene end was trimmed by 6 bases and the J gene end by 8 bases; junction bases not matched to a gene: 7. This CDR3 region has 14 residues. Germline values: CDR1 MNHEY, CDR2 SVGAGI. CDR3 sequence: CASRLTGQGEKLFF. CDR3 DNA sequence: TGTGCCAGCAGATTAACGGGACAGGGAGAAAAACTGTTTTTT.

The chain couples TRBV9 to TRBJ2-1; unclear D gene. This CDR3 comprises 17 residues. The V gene lost 2 bases and the J gene lost 4 bases, with 19 bases spanning the gap. Germline CDR1 and CDR2: SGDLS and YYNGEE. In nucleotides, the CDR3 is TGTGCCAGCAGCGTTTCGGAAACGTTGACGGGTTACAATGAGCAGTTCTTC. Translating gives CASSVSETLTGYNEQFF.

In DNA form, the CDR3 reads TGTGCCAGCAGCCCCTTTAGCGGGGCAGAGACCCAGTACTTC. Protein product: CASSPFSGAETQYF. This sequence joins TRBV7-9 and TRBJ2-5; 8 bases are a match to TRBD2. The CDR3 runs to 14 residues. Germline values: CDR1 SEHNR, CDR2 FQNEAQ (reference sequence). V dropped 5 bases and J dropped 4; count of bases not matched to a gene: 6. The entire variable domain, with the rest obtained from reference TRBV7-9 and TRBJ2-5, is as follows: DTGVSQNPRHKITKRGQNVTFRCDPISEHNRLYWYRQTLGQGPEFLTYFQNEAQLEKSRLLSDRFSAERPKGSFSTLEIQRTEQGDSAMYLCASSPFSGAETQYFGPGTRLLVL.

The chain uses TRBV7-6 and TRBJ2-7; 10 bases are a match to TRBD1. Germline V lookup: CDR1 SGHVS, CDR2 FNYEAQ. The CDR3 runs to 15 residues. The V gene end was trimmed by 2 bases and the J gene end by 5 bases; junction bases not matched to a gene: 6. CDR3 protein: CASSLNRGQGDEQYF. DNA of the CDR3: TGTGCCAGCAGCTTAAATAGAGGACAGGGGGACGAGCAGTACTTC.

V usage is TRBV12-3 or TRBV12-4 and J usage is TRBJ1-2; unclear D gene. With 1 base removed from V and 6 bases from J, the gap between germline ends came to 6 bases. The CDR3 extends over 12 amino acids. The CDR3 spells CASSLGSDGYTF. The CDR3, as DNA: TGTGCCAGCAGTTTAGGGTCGGATGGCTACACCTTC.

The J gene is TRBJ2-3, the V gene TRBV7-2, with a tentative D call TRBD2 (6 bases). V was clipped by 5 bases and J by 0 bases, with 12 bases between them. Germline V CDR1 and CDR2: SGHTA, FQGNSA. This CDR3 spans 15 amino acids. The CDR3 coding sequence is TGTGCCAGCAGCCCGGGACTTCATAGCACAGATACGCAGTATTTT. Translating it yields CASSPGLHSTDTQYF.

This clone was seen only a few times. V and J are TRBV3-1 (or the pseudogene TRBV3-2) and TRBJ2-1, with 13 nucleotides matching TRBD2. The V and J ends lost 5 bases and 7 bases, in that order; junction bases with no gene match: 11. Germline values: CDR1 LGHDT, CDR2 YNNKEL (reference sequence). The CDR3 length is 17 residues. As DNA, the CDR3 is TGTGCCAGCAGCGGCGGACTAGCGGGGGCTAGAGAGAATGAGCAGTTCTTC. Translated, it gives CASSGGLAGARENEQFF.

In DNA form, the CDR3 reads TGTGCCAGCAGCTTACCCCCCGGGGGTGGGGGCCGGAATACGCAGTATTTT. Protein sequence: CASSLPPGGGGRNTQYF. This sequence joins TRBV7-6 and TRBJ2-3; TRBD1 or TRBD2 may be the D gene (6 bases each). Germline V gene data show CDR1 as SGHVS and CDR2 as FNYEAQ. The ends were cut back, 2 bases at V and 7 bases at J, with 22 bases in the middle. CDR3 length: 17 amino acids.

The gene calls are TRBV28 and TRBJ2-2; the D gene is possibly TRBD1 (5 bases). V was shortened by 5 bases and J by 4 bases, with 8 bases between the two germline ends. The V gene's germline CDR1 is MDHEN and CDR2 SYDVKM. The CDR3 spans 13 residues. CDR3 nucleotides: TGTGCCAGCAGTGCCGACAGCACCGGGGAGCTGTTTTTT. Its translation: CASSADSTGELFF.

The J gene is TRBJ1-2, the V gene TRBV6-5; 7 bases are shared with TRBD1. V was pared by 6 bases and J by 5 bases, with 0 bases of the junction left unmatched. The CDR3 extends over 11 amino acids. CDR1 is MNHEY, CDR2 SVGAGI, per germline. The CDR3 nucleotides are TGTGCCAGCAGGACAGGGTATGGCTACACCTTC. Translated, it gives CASRTGYGYTF.

The V and J genes are TRBV5-1 and TRBJ2-7; tentative D call: TRBD1 (6 bases). This CDR3 spans 14 amino acids. The germline gives CDR1 SGHRS, CDR2 YFSETQ. V was cut by 0 bases and J by 6 bases, with 13 bases left in between. For the CDR3, the DNA is TGCGCCAGCAGCTTGGATCCAGGGGCGGGCGAGCAGTACTTC. Protein: CASSLDPGAGEQYF.

There are a few counts of this clone. The chain joins TRBV4-1 to TRBJ1-2, with 9 bases lining up with TRBD1. CDR3 size: 15 residues. Per germline, CDR1 MGHRA and CDR2 YSYEKL. Trimming took 2 bases from V and 6 from J; bases not matched to a gene: 7. The CDR3 region is CASSQTGGPTNGYTF. CDR3 DNA sequence: TGCGCCAGCAGCCAAACAGGGGGCCCAACTAATGGCTACACCTTC.

The chain employs TRBV10-1 and TRBJ2-1, with D tentatively TRBD2 (6 bases). Germline assignment: CDR1 WNHNN and CDR2 SYGVQD (reference sequence). The CDR3 is 16 amino acids. Trimming took off 7 bases at V and 3 bases at J, with 19 bases between the two ends. The CDR3 spells CASTLSRDSCYNEQFF. CDR3 sequence (DNA): TGCGCCAGCACCCTGTCCCGGGACTCCTGCTACAATGAGCAGTTCTTC.

This sequence joins TRBV6-4 and TRBJ2-2, with 9 positions matching TRBD1. CDR1 is MRHNA and CDR2 is SNTAGT in the germline V gene. V lost 5 bases, J lost 5 bases, and 3 bases stayed unmatched. The CDR3 contains 14 residues. CDR3 in amino acids: CASSRQGDTGELFF. The DNA for the CDR3 is TGTGCCAGCAGTAGACAGGGGGATACCGGGGAGCTGTTTTTT.

The gene calls are TRBV2 and TRBJ2-2, with a tentative D call TRBD1 (6 bases). Germline V gives CDR1 SNHLY, CDR2 FYNNEI. CDR3 length: 13 residues. Trimming removed 8 bases from V and 6 bases from J, with 13 bases in between. CDR3 in amino acids: CASQGLKAGELFF. CDR3 nucleotide sequence: TGTGCCAGCCAGGGGCTAAAGGCCGGGGAGCTGTTTTTT.

This clone was observed once. The chain recombines TRBV9 with TRBJ1-1; possible D gene TRBD1, 5 bases. The germline gives CDR1 SGDLS, CDR2 YYNGEE. CDR3 length: 14 residues. V was trimmed by 7 bases and J by 4 bases, leaving 17 bases between them. Written as DNA, the CDR3 is TGTGCCAGCTCCCCGGGGCAGGGTCCCACTGAAGCTTTCTTT. Translating gives CASSPGQGPTEAFF.

The chain employs TRBV7-3 and TRBJ2-2; 12 bases agree with TRBD2. The CDR3 has 16 residues. Germline trimming cut 5 bases from V and 4 bases from J; bases unmatched to any gene: 5. The germline CDR1 and CDR2 sequences are SGHTA and FQGTGA. CDR3 amino acids: CASSPRTSGVTGELFF. The CDR3 DNA reads as TGTGCCAGCAGCCCACGGACTAGCGGGGTCACCGGGGAGCTGTTTTTT.

The V gene is TRBV27, the J gene TRBJ1-2, with a tentative D call TRBD1 (5 bases). The CDR3 runs 13 residues. V was shortened by 3 bases and J by 4 bases, with 9 bases between the two germline ends. The germline CDR1 and CDR2 sequences are MNHEY and SMNVEV (reference sequence). The DNA of the CDR3 is TGTGCCAGCAGTTTTACGGGGGGCTATGGCTACACCTTC. It is translated as CASSFTGGYGYTF.